The 7 T cell receptor beta chains given below trace back to one sample, sequenced in a study of control samples from healthy donors and cancer patients. Sequenced by immunoSEQ multiplex PCR; TCRdb stores in-frame clones only, minus some. The sample yields about 69,000 clones, approximately 84% seen once. Material: PBMCs. These receptors originate from a woman aged 45 to 65 with lung cancer.

The chain carries TRBV4-2 and TRBJ2-7; perhaps TRBD1 as D (5 bases). CDR1 and CDR2 (germline): LGHNA, YNFKEQ. V shed 4 bases and J shed 3 bases, with 16 bases lying between them. This CDR3 spans 15 amino acids. The CDR3 region is CASSPSGAADYEQYF. As DNA, the CDR3 is TGTGCCAGCAGCCCCTCTGGGGCGGCTGACTACGAGCAGTACTTC.

This chain uses TRBV24-1 with TRBJ1-1; TRBD1 matches 8 bases. This CDR3 spans 16 amino acids. The V and J ends lost 3 bases and 1 base, in that order; junction bases with no gene match: 6. In germline, CDR1 is KGHDR, CDR2 SFDVKD. The CDR3 DNA reads as TGTGCCACCAGTGATGGTCGACAGGGGCGGAACACTGAAGCTTTCTTT. This translates into CATSDGRQGRNTEAFF.

The chain joins TRBV2 to TRBJ2-7; 7 bases match TRBD1. The V gene's germline CDR1 is SNHLY and CDR2 FYNNEI. Trimming removed 7 bases from V and 0 bases from J; junction bases left unmatched: 9. The CDR3 is made up of 15 amino acids. CDR3 in amino acids: CASTTGALSSYEQYF. CDR3 nucleotides: TGTGCCAGCACCACAGGGGCCTTGAGCTCCTACGAGCAGTACTTC.

Of note for this clone: Other DNA sequences in this sample translate to the same CDR3. J is TRBJ2-5 and V is TRBV29-1; TRBD2 is a possible D gene (5 bases). The V gene's germline CDR1 is SQVTM and CDR2 ANQGSEA. The V end lost 4 bases, the J end lost 5 bases, and 5 bases lay between the germline ends. This CDR3 spans 10 amino acids. CDR3: CSVGGETQYF. DNA of the CDR3: TGCAGCGTTGGAGGGGAGACCCAGTACTTC.

DNA for the CDR3: TGTGCCAGCAGGCCCGTTCGGGCTGTAACTAATGAAAAACTGTTTTTT. Translating it yields CASRPVRAVTNEKLFF. The chain combines TRBV27 with TRBJ1-4; D not resolved. In germline, CDR1 is MNHEY, CDR2 SMNVEV (reference sequence). This CDR3 has 16 residues. Deletions cut 6 bases from V and 1 base from J, with 15 bases between.

This clone was counted ten times or more. The chain joins TRBV2 to TRBJ2-5; D may be TRBD2 (6 bases). Germline CDR1 SNHLY, CDR2 FYNNEI. The CDR3 loop spans 16 amino acids. Trimming shortened V by 2 bases and J by 2 bases, and 15 bases separated the two germline ends. The CDR3 here is CASSERTINFQETQYF. The CDR3 bases are TGTGCCAGCAGTGAAAGGACTATAAATTTTCAAGAGACCCAGTACTTC.

This clone has just one count. The rearrangement uses TRBV2 and TRBJ2-1; TRBD2 matches at 9 bases. Per the germline V gene, CDR1 is SNHLY and CDR2 is FYNNEI. Unmatched junction bases numbered 2, after V lost 2 bases and J lost 3 bases. The CDR3 runs to 15 residues. CDR3 residues: CASSELAGLYNEQFF. CDR3 nucleotide sequence: TGTGCCAGCAGTGAACTAGCGGGGCTCTACAATGAGCAGTTCTTC.